This is a list of T cell receptor beta chains from one sample in a study of early T cells in non-severe SARS-CoV-2 infection. Each CDR3 protein is one row after TCRdb ran MiXCR on the 5' RACE reads. The data contain approximately 90,000 distinct CDR3 sequences, over 15% of them singletons. Sequencing used whole blood, obtained at baseline. The receptors were sampled from an adult who was a healthcare worker with PCR-confirmed SARS-CoV-2 infection or an uninfected control (not recorded which). CDR3s include the opening cysteine and the closing phenylalanine or tryptophan. The D gene is left open where the match is weak. Size values are once, few and many counts, or a class for expanded clones, and some rows have none.

>TRBJ2-2|TRBV7-2|-|-
TGTGCCAGCAGCTTAGCCTCCACGGGCAGGGCCGGGGAGCTGTTTTTT
CASSLASTGRAGELFF
>TRBJ2-1|TRBV7-9|few|TRBD2
TGTGCCAGCAGCTTAGTGACTAGCGGGAGGGCGACCTACAATGAGCAGTTCTTC
CASSLVTSGRATYNEQFF
>TRBJ2-3|TRBV7-9|many|TRBD1
TGTGCCAGCAGCCCCCCGCCCGAGGGACAGGGGTTTAGAGATACGCAGTATTTT
CASSPPPEGQGFRDTQYF
>TRBJ2-7|TRBV28|-|TRBD1
TGTGCCAGCACCGACGCCGGGACAGGCCCCTACGAGCAGTACTTC
CASTDAGTGPYEQYF
>TRBJ2-7|TRBV6-2/TRBV6-3|many|TRBD2
TGTGCCAGCAGCCGAACGGGGGGCGAGCAGTACTTC
CASSRTGGEQYF
>TRBJ2-3|TRBV10-3|-|-
TGTGCCAGCCTGGAGGCTAGCACAGATACGCAGTATTTT
CASLEASTDTQYF
>TRBJ2-1|TRBV4-3|many|TRBD2
TGCGCCAGCAGCCAAGAAACTGGACTAGCGCCTTACAATGAGCAGTTCTTC
CASSQETGLAPYNEQFF
>TRBJ2-7|TRBV20-1|few|-
TGCAGTGCTGGAGGACTTACCTACGAGCAGTACTTC
CSAGGLTYEQYF
>TRBJ2-7|TRBV5-4|many|TRBD2
TGTGCCAGCAGCCGTTGGGGCGGGAGGTCCCACGAGCAGTACTTC
CASSRWGGRSHEQYF
>TRBJ2-5|TRBV20-1|few|TRBD2
TGCAGTGCCCTCCCGGCTAGCGGGAGTTTGGAGACCCAGTACTTC
CSALPASGSLETQYF
>TRBJ2-1|TRBV20-1|-|-
TGCAACCCAGCGGTCCTCTTGAGGGAGCAGTTCTTC
CNPAVLLREQFF
>TRBJ2-3|TRBV7-9|few|TRBD2
TGTGCCAGCAGCTCCAATACCGGGACTAGCGGGAAGACAGATACGCAGTATTTT
CASSSNTGTSGKTDTQYF
>TRBJ1-6|TRBV12-3/TRBV12-4|-|-
TGTGCCAGCAGTTTAGGAGTGCGCGGAAGTTCACCCCTCCACTTT
CASSLGVRGSSPLHF
>TRBJ2-7|TRBV7-6|-|TRBD2
TGTGCCAGCAGCCCTTGGACTAGCTCCCCCGAGCAGTACTTC
CASSPWTSSPEQYF
>TRBJ2-7|TRBV6-1|many|-
TGTGCCAGCAGTGAAGATATGGGACGGCGCTGGGAGCAGTACTTC
CASSEDMGRRWEQYF
>TRBJ2-2|TRBV5-6|-|TRBD2
TGTGCCAGCAGCTCCAGGACTAGCGGGAGTCCCGGGGAGCTGTTTTTT
CASSSRTSGSPGELFF
>TRBJ2-2|TRBV7-9|few|-
TGTGCCAGCAGCTTAGTCCGGGCCGGGGAGCTGTTTTTT
CASSLVRAGELFF
>TRBJ2-5|TRBV4-1|-|-
TGCGCCTCCGGCGTCAGTTACCCTCAAGAGACCCAGTACTTC
CASGVSYPQETQYF
>TRBJ1-2|TRBV4-1|-|-
TGCGCCAGCAGCCAAGGGGCTTTCTATGGCTACACCTTC
CASSQGAFYGYTF
>TRBJ1-5|TRBV6-2/TRBV6-3|few|-
TGTGCCAGCAGCCAAGGACTTACTTTCAATCAGCCCCAGCATTTT
CASSQGLTFNQPQHF
>TRBJ1-5|TRBV18|-|-
TGTGCCAGCTCACCACGGGACAACAATCAGCCCCAGCATTTT
CASSPRDNNQPQHF
>TRBJ1-6|TRBV25-1|few|-
TGTGCCAGCAGCGAAGGTATCTCACCCCTCCACTTT
CASSEGISPLHF
>TRBJ2-7|TRBV5-7|many|-
TGTGCCAGCAGCTTGGCCGGCTTCTACGAGCAGTACTTC
CASSLAGFYEQYF
>TRBJ2-3|TRBV12-3/TRBV12-4|few|TRBD2
TGTGCCAGCAGTCTAGCGGGAGGACGGGCAGATACGCAGTATTTT
CASSLAGGRADTQYF
>TRBJ2-7|TRBV28|few|-
TGTGCCAGCAGTACGACTGGGACCGCGCCAGTGGAGTACTTC
CASSTTGTAPVEYF
>TRBJ2-7|TRBV14|few|TRBD2
TGTGCCAGCAGCCAAACTGATTTTAGCGGGGCGGGCTCCTACGAGCAGTACTTC
CASSQTDFSGAGSYEQYF
>TRBJ1-1|TRBV27|-|TRBD1
TGTGCCAGCTCACAGGGGCCCGGAGAAGCTTTCTTT
CASSQGPGEAFF
>TRBJ1-1|TRBV28|many|TRBD1
TGTGCCAGCGGATTTCAGGGGGCTTTGAGTATTAGGACTGAAGCTTTCTTT
CASGFQGALSIRTEAFF
>TRBJ1-6|TRBV9|-|-
TGTGCCAGCAGCCCCCGACAGACCCATTCACCCCTCCACTTT
CASSPRQTHSPLHF
>TRBJ2-1|TRBV7-8|-|TRBD2
TGTGCCAGCAGCCCTCCGGGACTAGCGATGGCAAATGAGCAGTTCTTC
CASSPPGLAMANEQFF
>TRBJ2-3|TRBV3-1|-|-
TGTGCCAGCAGCCAAGAGAGTACGGATACGCAGTATTTT
CASSQESTDTQYF
>TRBJ2-1|TRBV20-1|-|TRBD2
TGCAGCGCGGTCCGGGGGGAACGTATCGGGCAGTTCTTC
CSAVRGERIGQFF
>TRBJ2-1|TRBV10-3|few|TRBD2
TGTGCCATCGCGGGAGGCCTCAATGAGCAGTTCTTC
CAIAGGLNEQFF
>TRBJ2-3|TRBV7-6|many|TRBD2
TGTGCCAGCAGCTTAGAGCGGGAGTCGGGCACAGATACGCAGTATTTT
CASSLERESGTDTQYF
>TRBJ1-2|TRBV7-9|few|-
TGTGCCAGCAGCTTAGGAACAGGGTTGACGTATGGCTGCACCTTC
CASSLGTGLTYGCTF
>TRBJ2-7|TRBV3-1|-|-
TGTGCCAGCAGCCCGAGGGGTTCCTACGAGCAGTACTTC
CASSPRGSYEQYF
>TRBJ2-1|TRBV5-1|few|-
TGCGCCAGCAGCAACAGAGCCCAAAGTAGGTCCTACAATGAGCAGTTCTTC
CASSNRAQSRSYNEQFF
>TRBJ2-2|TRBV6-6|-|TRBD2
TGTGCCAGCAGTTACTCCGGACTAGCCGGGGAGCTGTTTTTT
CASSYSGLAGELFF
>TRBJ1-1|TRBV30|-|-
TGTGCCTGGGGGACGTTGAACACTGAAGCTTTCTTT
CAWGTLNTEAFF
>TRBJ2-3|TRBV20-1|-|TRBD2
TGCAGTGCTGAGACTAGCGGGAACACAGATACGCAGTATTTT
CSAETSGNTDTQYF
>TRBJ2-2|TRBV7-9|-|-
TGTGCCAGCAGCTTAGTACAGGACACCGGGGAGCTGTTTTTT
CASSLVQDTGELFF
>TRBJ1-2|TRBV6-1|-|-
TGTGCCAGCAGACCAGCCCTCGCTAACTATGGCTACACCTTC
CASRPALANYGYTF
>TRBJ1-2|TRBV7-2|few|-
TGTGCCAGCAGCTTAGAAAGGGCAATCTATGGCTACACCTTC
CASSLERAIYGYTF
>TRBJ2-3|TRBV7-2|many|-
TGTGCCAGCAGCTTCGCAGGGCTCACGGGAGGCACAGATACGCAGTATTTT
CASSFAGLTGGTDTQYF
>TRBJ2-1|TRBV12-3/TRBV12-4|-|TRBD1
TGTGCCAGCAGTCCGCGGACAGGGGCGAAATCGGAGCAGTTCTTC
CASSPRTGAKSEQFF
>TRBJ1-2|TRBV6-2/TRBV6-3|few|-
TGTGCCAGCAGTTACTCAGAGGGAGCGGACGGCTACACCTTC
CASSYSEGADGYTF
>TRBJ2-3|TRBV5-1|-|-
TGCGCCAGCAGCTTGGCAGGGCAGGTATCAGATACGCAGTATTTT
CASSLAGQVSDTQYF
>TRBJ2-3|TRBV4-3|-|-
TGCGCCAGCAGCCAAGAACCCGGGCCTCGCACAGATACGCAGTATTTT
CASSQEPGPRTDTQYF